This entry concerns a single T cell receptor (beta chain). The data were obtained in a study of blood T cell repertoires in COVID-19. Background on the study: The United States, Italy and Spain provided the acute and convalescent COVID-19 samples. Sources were T cells, B-cell-depleted T cells, or PBMCs; the material itself was cDNA or gDNA.

Original data processing: It was from reference gene primer amplification that nucleated cell counts were estimated. Generated by immunoSEQ multiplex PCR, the TCRdb table keeps only in-frame clones and is missing some. Clone size and the V and J calls come from that table; the DNA yielded D and trimming. The repertoire holds about 190,000 clones, with 84% as singletons. Looked up from germline, CDR1 is LGHNT and CDR2 is FRNRAP. The V end lost 6 bases, the J end lost 4 bases, and 12 bases lay between the germline ends. This CDR3 is 14 amino acids long. This sequence was found in a woman in her 70s with active or convalescent COVID-19. Sequences were obtained from peripheral blood. The J gene is TRBJ2-2, the V gene TRBV12-5; TRBD2 might be the D (6 bases). The CDR3 spells CASGTGTFTGELFF. Here the CDR3 DNA reads TGTGCTAGTGGAACCGGGACTTTCACCGGGGAGCTGTTTTTT.